Shown below are 27 T cell receptor beta chains from a single sample sequenced in a study of shared T cell receptors in the human thymus. Sequencing was performed with immunoSEQ multiplex PCR; in TCRdb, only in-frame clones are kept and a portion is missing. The table lists 500,000 to 550,000 clones, about 84% of them singletons. These records were also assigned to another study, of human thymus T cells.

The specimen was thymocytes. The receptors were gathered from a boy younger than two with a congenital heart defect.

The chain recombines TRBV19 with TRBJ1-5; TRBD1 matches 8 bases. The length of the CDR3 is 15 residues. In germline, CDR1 is LNHDA, CDR2 SQIVND (reference sequence). The V and J ends lost 3 bases and 6 bases, in that order; junction bases with no gene match: 7. The CDR3 protein is CASSIGTGGTQPQHF. CDR3 sequence (DNA): TGTGCCAGTAGTATCGGGACAGGTGGGACTCAGCCCCAGCATTTT. Drawing the rest from reference TRBV19 and TRBJ1-5, the complete variable domain is DGGITQSPKYLFRKEGQNVTLSCEQNLNHDAMYWYRQDPGQGLRLIYYSQIVNDFQKGDIAEGYSVSREKKESFPLTVTSAQKNPTAFYLCASSIGTGGTQPQHFGDGTRLSIL.

V usage is TRBV5-4 and J usage is TRBJ2-2; 8 bases are a match to TRBD2. Germline-derived CDR1 and CDR2 are SGHNT and YYREEE (reference sequence). The J segment lost 3 bases and the V segment lost 6 bases, leaving 13 bases of the junction unmatched. The CDR3 consists of 17 residues. The CDR3 DNA reads as TGTGCCAGCACCACCGTCAGGCGGGAGGACGACACCGGGGAGCTGTTTTTT. Translating gives CASTTVRREDDTGELFF.

This clone was recorded only once. This sample includes further DNA sequences coding for the same CDR3. CDR3 bases: TGTGCCAGCAGCGAACGAAGGGCGGGCTATGGCTACACCTTC. Its translation is CASSERRAGYGYTF. V and J are TRBV2 and TRBJ1-2; D is uncertain. The CDR3 covers 14 residues. CDR1 and CDR2 from the germline V gene are SNHLY and FYNNEI. V was trimmed by 6 bases and J by 4 bases, leaving 15 bases between them.

Worth noting for this clone: Other DNA sequences in the same sample also yield this CDR3. This chain uses TRBV5-1 with TRBJ1-1; D remains ambiguous. CDR1 and CDR2 from the germline V gene are SGHRS and YFSETQ. Deletions cut 0 bases from V and 1 base from J, with 7 bases between. There are 14 residues in the CDR3. CDR3 sequence: CASSLGGRNTEAFF. The CDR3 DNA is TGCGCCAGCAGCTTGGGTGGCCGGAACACTGAAGCTTTCTTT.

The gene calls are TRBV28 and TRBJ1-6, with D possibly TRBD1 on 5 matching bases. Germline CDR1 reads MDHEN; CDR2 reads SYDVKM. The ends were cut back, 2 bases at V and 3 bases at J, with 8 bases in the middle. CDR3 size: 15 residues. The CDR3 bases are TGTGCCAGCAGTTTAGGACAAATCTATAATTCACCCCTCCACTTT. Amino acid sequence: CASSLGQIYNSPLHF.

The V call is TRBV30, the J call TRBJ2-6; unclear D gene. This CDR3 comprises 13 residues. The germline V gene encodes CDR1 GTSNPN and CDR2 SVGIG (reference sequence). V lost 2 bases and J lost 4, with 6 bases in between. The CDR3 nucleotides read TGTGCCTGGAGTCACAAGGGGGCCAACGTCCTGACTTTC. Protein product: CAWSHKGANVLTF. The whole variable domain, filled in from reference TRBV30 and TRBJ2-6, reads SQTIHQWPATLVQPVGSPLSLECTVEGTSNPNLYWYRQAAGRGLQLLFYSVGIGQISSEVPQNLSASRPQDRQFILSSKKLLLSDSGFYLCAWSHKGANVLTFGAGSRLTVL.

This clone was seen a single time. The CDR3 loop is CASSGAAGEETQYF. Here the CDR3 DNA reads TGTGCCAGCAGTGGCGCAGCGGGAGAAGAGACCCAGTACTTC. The chain employs TRBV6-1 and TRBJ2-5, with 8 bases matching TRBD2. Trimming at V came to 4 bases and at J to 3 bases, leaving 4 bases not matched to a gene. The CDR3 spans 14 residues. Per germline, CDR1 MNHNS and CDR2 SASEGT.

The chain links TRBV7-3 to TRBJ1-1; 12 bases fit TRBD1. Germline V gene data show CDR1 as SGHTA and CDR2 as FQGTGA. This CDR3 has 19 residues. After removal of 5 bases from V and 1 base from J, the junction contained 14 bases not matched to a gene. The CDR3: CASSPHGRDRGLQNTEAFF. Written as DNA, the CDR3 is TGTGCCAGCAGCCCCCACGGCCGGGACAGGGGGCTCCAGAACACTGAAGCTTTCTTT.

The genes are TRBV29-1 and TRBJ1-1, with TRBD1 matching 9 bases. CDR3 length: 14 amino acids. Germline V gives CDR1 SQVTM, CDR2 ANQGSEA. Trimming at V came to 4 bases and at J to 7 bases, leaving 10 bases not matched to a gene. The CDR3 loop is CSVATGGILGEAFF. The CDR3 coding sequence is TGCAGCGTTGCGACAGGGGGTATTTTGGGTGAAGCTTTCTTT. Full variable domain (remainder filled in from reference TRBV29-1 and TRBJ1-1): SAVISQKPSRDICQRGTSLTIQCQVDSQVTMMFWYRQQPGQSLTLIATANQGSEATYESGFVIDKFPISRPNLTFSTLTVSNMSPEDSSIYLCSVATGGILGEAFFGQGTRLTVV.

This clone was recorded only once. The V and J genes are TRBV27 and TRBJ1-2, with D hard to call. Germline lookup yields CDR1 MNHEY and CDR2 SMNVEV (reference sequence). The CDR3 runs to 12 residues. Trimming removed 1 base from V and 4 bases from J, with 4 bases in between. DNA for the CDR3: TGTGCCAGCAGTTTATACGGCTATGGCTACACCTTC. Amino acid sequence: CASSLYGYGYTF.

The chain is built from TRBV4-3 and TRBJ2-3; TRBD2 matches 14 bases. Germline CDR1 LGHNA, CDR2 YSLEER. V lost 1 base and J lost 4; bases outside the gene matches: 13. The CDR3 spans 20 residues. CDR3 region: CASSQAPGGLAGEGADTQYF. The CDR3 DNA is TGCGCCAGCAGCCAAGCCCCCGGGGGACTAGCGGGAGAGGGCGCAGATACGCAGTATTTT.

This clone was recorded a few times. The chain recombines TRBV7-2 with TRBJ2-7, with TRBD1 matching 9 bases. This CDR3 is built from 13 residues. Germline trimming cut 5 bases from V and 6 bases from J; bases unmatched to any gene: 5. Per the germline V gene, CDR1 is SGHTA and CDR2 is FQGNSA. The CDR3 spells CASSQDRGCEQYF. CDR3 coding DNA: TGTGCCAGCAGCCAGGACAGGGGTTGCGAGCAGTACTTC.

V gene TRBV30 combines with J gene TRBJ1-1, with D possibly TRBD1 on 5 matching bases. CDR1 GTSNPN and CDR2 SVGIG come from the germline V gene (reference sequence). The CDR3 is 13 residues long. V was shortened by 5 bases and J by 6 bases, with 16 bases between the two germline ends. The CDR3 DNA follows: TGTGCCTGGGGAGACAGTATAAGGGCTGAAGCTTTCTTT. Its protein product is CAWGDSIRAEAFF.

This clone was observed a few times. This rearrangement joins TRBV25-1 to TRBJ2-1; D remains unclear. CDR3 length: 14 amino acids. Trimming pared 5 bases from V and 7 bases from J, leaving 15 bases between. CDR1 and CDR2 from the germline V gene are MGHDK and SYGVNS. CDR3 nucleotides: TGTGCCAGCAGTCTCCGCCAGGAAAAGAATGAGCAGTTCTTC. Protein product: CASSLRQEKNEQFF.

The rearrangement links TRBV25-1 to TRBJ1-1; D unclear. Trimming shortened V by 5 bases and J by 4 bases, and 11 bases separated the two germline ends. The CDR3 runs 13 residues. In germline, CDR1 is MGHDK, CDR2 SYGVNS. CDR3 nucleotide sequence: TGTGCCAGCAGTTGTCCGCCGGGCACTGAAGCTTTCTTT. Encoded protein: CASSCPPGTEAFF.

The rearrangement uses TRBV5-6 and TRBJ2-7; TRBD2 agrees at 10 bases. CDR3 length: 15 amino acids. Germline lookup yields CDR1 SGHDT and CDR2 YYEEEE. The V and J ends lost 0 bases and 0 bases, in that order; junction bases with no gene match: 0. In nucleotides, the CDR3 is TGTGCCAGCAGCTTGGTAGCGGGAGGCTCCTACGAGCAGTACTTC. Translation gives CASSLVAGGSYEQYF.

The chain is built from TRBV11-3 and TRBJ2-1; 8 bases line up with TRBD2. This CDR3 is built from 14 residues. Germline V gene data show CDR1 as SGHNT and CDR2 as YENEEA. Germline trimming cut 5 bases from V and 7 bases from J; bases unmatched to any gene: 7. CDR3 DNA sequence: TGTGCCAGCAGCGACGGGACTAGTGTAAATGAGCAGTTCTTC. Protein: CASSDGTSVNEQFF. The full variable domain, with the rest looked up from reference TRBV11-3 and TRBJ2-1, is EAGVVQSPRYKIIEKKQPVAFWCNPISGHNTLYWYLQNLGQGPELLIRYENEEAVDDSQLPKDRFSAERLKGVDSTLKIQPAELGDSAVYLCASSDGTSVNEQFFGPGTRLTVL.

This CDR3 reads CASSQPRTSGSYEQYF. The CDR3 DNA reads as TGTGCCAGCAGCCAACCAAGGACTAGCGGATCCTACGAGCAGTACTTC. J is TRBJ2-7 and V is TRBV4-2, with 10 bases matching TRBD2. Germline CDR1 reads LGHNA; CDR2 reads YNFKEQ. This CDR3 region has 16 residues. With 2 bases clipped from V and 1 base from J, the junction kept 5 bases outside the gene matches.

The chain employs TRBV19 and TRBJ1-3; D may be TRBD1 (6 bases). Germline CDR1 LNHDA, CDR2 SQIVND (reference sequence). The V and J ends lost 3 bases and 9 bases respectively, with 15 bases between them. This CDR3 region has 14 residues. The CDR3 sequence: CASSIYRVRGTIYF. In DNA, the CDR3 is TGTGCCAGTAGTATTTACAGGGTCCGCGGCACCATATATTTT.

This chain links TRBV4-1 with TRBJ2-1; the match to TRBD2 covers 10 bases. V lost 0 bases, J lost 0 bases, and 8 bases stayed unmatched. Germline values: CDR1 MGHRA, CDR2 YSYEKL. The CDR3 consists of 19 residues. The CDR3 here is CASSQDVPSGSLSYNEQFF. In DNA form, the CDR3 reads TGCGCCAGCAGCCAAGATGTACCTAGCGGGAGCCTCTCCTACAATGAGCAGTTCTTC.

This clone was counted only a few times. CDR3 residues: CASSQEGLSTTTGELFF. As DNA, the CDR3 is TGCGCCAGCAGCCAGGAGGGCCTATCGACAACCACCGGGGAGCTGTTTTTT. This chain joins TRBV4-1 and TRBJ2-2; weak D call: TRBD2 (6 bases). The germline gives CDR1 MGHRA, CDR2 YSYEKL. The V end lost 3 bases, the J end lost 4 bases, and 18 bases lay between the germline ends. The CDR3 is 17 residues long.

This chain joins TRBV11-3 and TRBJ1-2, with D perhaps matching TRBD1 (5 bases). Trimming shortened V by 3 bases and J by 3 bases, and 14 bases separated the two germline ends. There are 15 residues in the CDR3. The germline CDR1 and CDR2 sequences are SGHNT and YENEEA. The CDR3 reads CASSLGGLGDYGYTF. In DNA form, the CDR3 reads TGTGCCAGCAGCTTGGGAGGGTTGGGGGACTATGGCTACACCTTC.

This rearrangement joins TRBV2 to TRBJ1-3; 12 nucleotides match TRBD1. The CDR3 is 20 amino acids. Germline V gene lookup returns CDR1 SNHLY and CDR2 FYNNEI. After removal of 4 bases from V and 4 bases from J, the junction contained 17 bases not matched to a gene. The CDR3 sequence is CASSVVPLRGQGAGGNTIYF. The CDR3 DNA reads as TGTGCCAGCAGTGTCGTCCCCCTGCGGGGACAGGGGGCTGGGGGAAACACCATATATTTT.

The V and J genes are TRBV30 and TRBJ2-2, with D possibly matching TRBD1 (5 bases). CDR3 size: 13 residues. Germline CDR1 reads GTSNPN; CDR2 reads SVGIG (reference sequence). V was pared by 4 bases and J by 4 bases, with 10 bases between. Written as DNA, the CDR3 is TGTGCCTGGACGCAGGGCCCCACCGGGGAGCTGTTTTTT. This codes for CAWTQGPTGELFF.

The CDR3: CASSQRQHTYEQYF. The CDR3 DNA reads as TGTGCCAGCAGCCAGAGACAGCATACCTACGAGCAGTACTTC. The chain has TRBV7-9 and TRBJ2-7; maybe TRBD1 (5 bases). Between the trimmed V and J ends, which lost 5 bases and 2 bases, there was a span of 13 bases. Germline-derived CDR1 and CDR2 are SEHNR and FQNEAQ (reference sequence). CDR3 length: 14 amino acids.

This clone was found once. The chain employs TRBV14 and TRBJ2-4; TRBD1 agrees at 10 bases. CDR3 length: 14 amino acids. The junction had 2 bases not matched to a gene; V was cut back by 1 base and J by 8 bases. Germline CDR1 and CDR2: SGHDN and FVKESK. The CDR3 region is CASSQGDRGDIQYF. The CDR3, as DNA: TGTGCCAGCAGCCAAGGGGACAGGGGTGACATTCAGTACTTC.

The chain carries TRBV15 and TRBJ2-7; D possibly corresponds to TRBD2 (5 bases). CDR1 is LNHNV and CDR2 is YYDKDF in the germline V gene (reference sequence). V lost 3 bases and J lost 9, with 12 bases in between. The CDR3 contains 12 residues. Here the CDR3 DNA reads TGTGCCACCAGCAGTCCCACAAGCGGGCAGTACTTC. The encoded protein is CATSSPTSGQYF.